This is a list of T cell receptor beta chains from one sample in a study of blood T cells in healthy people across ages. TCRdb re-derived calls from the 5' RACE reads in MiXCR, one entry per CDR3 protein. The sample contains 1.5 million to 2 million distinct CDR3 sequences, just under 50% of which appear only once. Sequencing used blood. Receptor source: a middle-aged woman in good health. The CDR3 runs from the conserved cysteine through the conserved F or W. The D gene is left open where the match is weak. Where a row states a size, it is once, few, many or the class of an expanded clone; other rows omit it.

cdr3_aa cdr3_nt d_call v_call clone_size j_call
CASTLSARYNEQFF TGTGCCAGCACCCTCAGCGCCCGCTACAATGAGCAGTTCTTC NA TRBV28 NA TRBJ2-1
CASSFSLKGRSTEQYF TGTGCCAGCAGTTTTTCCCTCAAGGGGCGTTCGACTGAGCAGTACTTC NA TRBV28 once TRBJ2-5
CSVEDPDGGRGTDTQYF TGCAGCGTTGAAGACCCGGACGGGGGACGGGGCACAGATACGCAGTATTTT NA TRBV29-1 few TRBJ2-3
CASSQRQLYGYTF TGTGCCAGCAGCCAGAGACAGCTGTATGGCTACACCTTC NA TRBV6-2/TRBV6-3 NA TRBJ1-2
CASSIPLAGVGETQYF TGTGCCAGCAGCATCCCCCTAGCGGGGGTGGGTGAGACCCAGTACTTC TRBD2 TRBV5-6 NA TRBJ2-5
CSARGRGVRETQYF TGCAGTGCTAGGGGGCGGGGGGTCCGAGAGACCCAGTACTTC TRBD2 TRBV20-1 NA TRBJ2-5
CASSSPRGVYEQYF TGTGCCAGCAGTTCACCACGGGGTGTCTACGAGCAGTACTTC NA TRBV28 NA TRBJ2-7
CASSQQGTGNIQYF TGTGCCAGCAGCCAACAGGGGACGGGAAACATTCAGTACTTC TRBD1 TRBV28 NA TRBJ2-4
CSVEDSASSIQYF TGCAGCGTTGAAGACTCGGCTAGCAGTATTCAGTACTTC NA TRBV29-1 NA TRBJ2-4
CASSQEGSSNYGYTF TGCGCCAGCAGCCAAGAGGGGTCCTCTAACTATGGCTACACCTTC NA TRBV4-3 NA TRBJ1-2
CATSDWRDSGANVLTF TGTGCCACCAGTGATTGGAGGGACTCTGGGGCCAACGTCCTGACTTTC NA TRBV24-1 NA TRBJ2-6
CASSPTSTLLQETQYF TGTGCCAGCAGCCCAACGTCTACACTTCTCCAAGAGACCCAGTACTTC NA TRBV7-2 NA TRBJ2-5
CAISVEVDYEQYF TGTGCCATCAGTGTCGAAGTTGATTACGAGCAGTACTTC NA TRBV10-3 NA TRBJ2-7
CSLWGATYNEQFF TGCAGCCTGTGGGGTGCTACCTACAATGAGCAGTTCTTC NA TRBV29-1 few TRBJ2-1
CSVEAGDLPTDTQYF TGCAGCGTTGAAGCGGGGGACCTTCCCACAGATACGCAGTATTTT NA TRBV29-1 few TRBJ2-3
CSVDLGQGSDEQYF TGCAGCGTTGACTTAGGACAGGGATCCGACGAGCAGTACTTC TRBD1 TRBV29-1 few TRBJ2-7
CSASTATNEKLFF TGCAGTGCCTCGACAGCAACTAATGAAAAACTGTTTTTT NA TRBV20-1 once TRBJ1-4
CASTGTETQHF TGTGCCAGCACAGGGACAGAGACCCAGCATTTT TRBD1 TRBV12-3/TRBV12-4 NA TRBJ1-5
CASSLGPAFF TGTGCCAGCAGTTTAGGCCCAGCTTTCTTT NA TRBV28 NA TRBJ1-1
CSATPGASSEQFF TGCAGTGCAACCCCCGGGGCGAGTAGTGAGCAGTTCTTC NA TRBV20-1 NA TRBJ2-1
CASSLRFGGTEETQYF TGTGCCAGCAGCTTAAGGTTTGGGGGAACTGAAGAGACCCAGTACTTC NA TRBV7-2 NA TRBJ2-5
CASSIRDPWDTQYF TGTGCCAGCAGCATACGGGACCCTTGGGATACGCAGTATTTT NA TRBV13 NA TRBJ2-3
CASCTQEGGEDGYTF TGTGCCAGCTGCACCCAGGAGGGGGGGGAGGATGGCTACACCTTC NA TRBV27 few TRBJ1-2
CASSKEIVAGVGNEQFF TGTGCCAGCAGCAAAGAGATTGTAGCGGGGGTGGGCAATGAGCAGTTCTTC NA TRBV21-1 once TRBJ2-1
CASSSRGFPTSYGQYF TGTGCCAGCAGCTCCCGGGGCTTCCCCACATCCTACGGGCAGTACTTC NA TRBV7-2 NA TRBJ2-5
CASSQGGAVSYNSPLHF TGCGCCAGCAGCCAAGGCGGGGCGGTCTCCTATAATTCACCCCTCCACTTT NA TRBV4-3 NA TRBJ1-6
CASSLALGLAGGGEQYF TGTGCCAGCAGCTTAGCGCTCGGACTAGCGGGGGGAGGTGAGCAGTACTTC TRBD2 TRBV7-2 NA TRBJ2-7
CASSMPPGQGDGYTF TGTGCCAGCAGTATGCCCCCGGGACAGGGGGATGGCTACACCTTC TRBD1 TRBV12-3/TRBV12-4 NA TRBJ1-2
CSASPRLGASNQPQHF TGCAGTGCTAGTCCTCGTTTAGGGGCAAGCAATCAGCCCCAGCATTTT NA TRBV20-1 NA TRBJ1-5
CASSLTHGEQFF TGTGCCAGCAGCCTTACCCACGGTGAGCAGTTCTTC NA TRBV7-2 NA TRBJ2-1
CSALQRTSGSSAQYF TGCAGTGCTCTCCAGAGGACTAGCGGGTCCTCGGCCCAGTACTTC TRBD2 TRBV20-1 NA TRBJ2-5
CASKGVTEAFF TGTGCCAGCAAAGGGGTCACTGAAGCTTTCTTT NA TRBV11-2 NA TRBJ1-1
CASSESGRVYEQYF TGCGCCAGCAGTGAGTCGGGCAGGGTCTACGAGCAGTACTTC NA TRBV10-1 NA TRBJ2-7
CASLAGAVTDTQYF TGTGCCAGCCTAGCGGGGGCCGTCACAGATACGCAGTATTTT TRBD2 TRBV7-2 NA TRBJ2-3
CATSGKDITDTQYF TGTGCCACCAGCGGTAAAGATATCACAGATACGCAGTATTTT NA TRBV24-1 few TRBJ2-3
CASSSEGGGIGQFF TGTGCCAGCAGCTCAGAAGGAGGAGGGATTGGGCAGTTCTTC NA TRBV11-2 few TRBJ2-1
CAGSLVIASGSYEQYF TGTGCCGGCAGCTTAGTGATCGCTAGCGGCTCCTACGAGCAGTACTTC TRBD2 TRBV7-2 NA TRBJ2-7
CASMGLLTSTDTQYF TGTGCCAGCATGGGACTGCTGACTTCCACAGATACGCAGTATTTT NA TRBV6-2/TRBV6-3 NA TRBJ2-3
CASSKRVGQVNYGYTF TGTGCCAGCAGTAAACGGGTCGGACAGGTGAACTATGGCTACACCTTC TRBD1 TRBV11-2 few TRBJ1-2
CASSLIWGHYNITPCEQFF TGTGCCAGCAGTTTGATCTGGGGGCACTACAACATCACACCATGTGAGCAGTTCTTC NA TRBV27 few TRBJ2-1
CASSYDFGDRVPSYEQYF TGTGCCAGCAGTTACGATTTCGGGGACAGGGTACCTTCCTACGAGCAGTACTTC TRBD1 TRBV6-2/TRBV6-3 NA TRBJ2-7
CASSPTGGLGTDTQYF TGTGCCAGCAGTCCAACAGGGGGATTGGGCACAGATACGCAGTATTTT TRBD1 TRBV12-3/TRBV12-4 NA TRBJ2-3
CASSQGQISNQPQHF TGTGCCAGCAGTCAAGGACAGATTAGCAATCAGCCCCAGCATTTT NA TRBV6-2/TRBV6-3 few TRBJ1-5
CASRPTGGSGANVLTF TGTGCCAGCAGGCCAACAGGGGGCTCTGGGGCCAACGTCCTGACTTTC TRBD1 TRBV28 once TRBJ2-6
CASSGGLGTQFF TGTGCCAGCAGCGGGGGACTGGGGACCCAGTTCTTC NA TRBV11-2 NA TRBJ2-1
CASSNRQGQNSPLHF TGTGCCAGCAGTAACCGACAGGGTCAGAATTCACCCCTCCACTTT TRBD1 TRBV12-3/TRBV12-4 NA TRBJ1-6
CASTTRSGGQNQPQHF TGTGCCAGCACCACGAGAAGCGGGGGGCAAAATCAGCCCCAGCATTTT NA TRBV6-2/TRBV6-3 few TRBJ1-5
CASSVGIDSNYGYTF TGTGCCAGCAGCGTAGGCATTGACAGTAACTATGGCTACACCTTC NA TRBV9 few TRBJ1-2
CASSQTSGGYQETQYF TGTGCCAGCAGCCAGACTAGCGGGGGGTACCAAGAGACCCAGTACTTC TRBD2 TRBV7-2 NA TRBJ2-5
CASSHVERFSYEQYF TGTGCCAGCAGCCACGTAGAACGTTTCTCCTACGAGCAGTACTTC NA TRBV7-9 NA TRBJ2-7
CASSTWTRELFF TGTGCCAGCAGCACATGGACTAGGGAGCTGTTTTTT NA TRBV7-2 NA TRBJ2-2
CASSFTSGAQETQYF TGCGCCAGCAGCTTCACTAGCGGGGCTCAAGAGACCCAGTACTTC TRBD2 TRBV5-1 few TRBJ2-5
CAISSGTGDAKNIQYF TGTGCCATCAGTTCCGGGACAGGGGATGCCAAAAACATTCAGTACTTC TRBD1 TRBV10-3 NA TRBJ2-4